This TCR beta chain was captured in a study of cytomegalovirus exposure and HLA in healthy donors. Study outcomes and limitations: Donors belonging to an Asian-associated ancestry cluster reportedly showed fewer N-insertions in productive TCRs than the roughly 670-donor mean, according to what a later analysis found. From TCR beta sequences, most subjects' HLA-A and HLA-B alleles were reportedly predicted accurately.

Germline CDR1 is SQVTM and CDR2 is ANQGSEA. V was shortened by 5 bases and J by 8 bases, with 12 bases between the two germline ends. The CDR3 sequence is 11 residues long. With 60 Vbeta and 13 Jbeta primers, the PCR was carried out. The protocol was immunoSEQ multiplex PCR, while the TCRdb copy is restricted to in-frame clones and leaves out a portion. The table includes roughly 100,000 clones, around 76% detected once. Note on this clone: Its specificity is not known.

The source is a middle-aged man in good health and CMV-seropositive. The sample was PBMCs. V gene TRBV29-1 combines with J gene TRBJ1-2; TRBD1 might be the D (6 bases). CDR3 sequence reads: CSVLEGGGYTF. CDR3 nucleotides: TGCAGCGTTCTGGAGGGGGGGGGCTACACCTTC.